A selection of T cell receptor beta chains follows, all from one sample in a study of blood T cell repertoires in COVID-19. This table comes from immunoSEQ multiplex PCR, and its TCRdb copy is limited to in-frame clones, with some not included. This table holds 350,000 to 400,000 clones, roughly 91% found once. The sequencing sample was made of PBMCs or T cells enriched from blood (not recorded which). The receptors derive from a woman aged 25-40 years who had recovered from COVID-19. Both conserved end residues are part of each CDR3. The D gene is left open where the match is weak.

CDR3 protein: CASSPRSRANFRPPLHF; J gene: TRBJ1-6; CDR3 length: 17; D gene: -; V gene: TRBV11-2
CDR3 protein: CAISAGTGGHTGELFF; J gene: TRBJ2-2; CDR3 length: 16; D gene: TRBD1; V gene: TRBV10-3
CDR3 protein: CASSVTGLGGTEAFF; J gene: TRBJ1-1; CDR3 length: 15; D gene: -; V gene: TRBV9
CDR3 protein: CASSASGGSYEQYF; J gene: TRBJ2-7; CDR3 length: 14; D gene: TRBD2; V gene: TRBV10-1
CDR3 protein: CASSLRQGNLNEQFF; J gene: TRBJ2-1; CDR3 length: 15; D gene: TRBD1; V gene: TRBV13
CDR3 protein: CASSLDRVANTEAFF; J gene: TRBJ1-1; CDR3 length: 15; D gene: -; V gene: TRBV7-9
CDR3 protein: CASSQGLYSYEQYF; J gene: TRBJ2-7; CDR3 length: 14; D gene: -; V gene: TRBV3-1/TRBV3-2
CDR3 protein: CASSVNSNTEAFF; J gene: TRBJ1-1; CDR3 length: 13; D gene: -; V gene: TRBV7-2
CDR3 protein: CASSLVTGTLYNEQFF; J gene: TRBJ2-1; CDR3 length: 16; D gene: -; V gene: TRBV7-8
CDR3 protein: CASSLRRLSGNTIYF; J gene: TRBJ1-3; CDR3 length: 15; D gene: -; V gene: TRBV14
CDR3 protein: CSASRAAGGQLETQYF; J gene: TRBJ2-5; CDR3 length: 16; D gene: TRBD2; V gene: TRBV20-1
CDR3 protein: CASSLDPRRGIAGGTDTQYF; J gene: TRBJ2-3; CDR3 length: 20; D gene: -; V gene: TRBV5-1
CDR3 protein: CASSATGTYYGYTF; J gene: TRBJ1-2; CDR3 length: 14; D gene: TRBD1; V gene: TRBV9
CDR3 protein: CATSRDRGKTYEQYF; J gene: TRBJ2-7; CDR3 length: 15; D gene: -; V gene: TRBV15
CDR3 protein: CASSPSGLAGGLAKNIQYF; J gene: TRBJ2-4; CDR3 length: 19; D gene: TRBD2; V gene: TRBV7-2
CDR3 protein: CASSLVPGGDSPLHF; J gene: TRBJ1-6; CDR3 length: 15; D gene: -; V gene: TRBV5-6
CDR3 protein: CATAGQAWSYEQYF; J gene: TRBJ2-7; CDR3 length: 14; D gene: TRBD1; V gene: TRBV6-5
CDR3 protein: CASSPGTGGWETQYF; J gene: TRBJ2-5; CDR3 length: 15; D gene: TRBD1; V gene: TRBV7-2
CDR3 protein: CASSRDRGYDGYTF; J gene: TRBJ1-2; CDR3 length: 14; D gene: TRBD1; V gene: TRBV6-2/TRBV6-3
CDR3 protein: CASSNRASGGSGELFF; J gene: TRBJ2-2; CDR3 length: 16; D gene: TRBD2; V gene: TRBV4-1
CDR3 protein: CSLDPGFGGYTF; J gene: TRBJ1-2; CDR3 length: 12; D gene: -; V gene: TRBV29-1
CDR3 protein: CASSLDRGSPTDTQYF; J gene: TRBJ2-3; CDR3 length: 16; D gene: TRBD1; V gene: TRBV5-1
CDR3 protein: CAISESKYSYYGYTF; J gene: TRBJ1-2; CDR3 length: 15; D gene: -; V gene: TRBV10-3
CDR3 protein: CASSVGDRGANYGYTF; J gene: TRBJ1-2; CDR3 length: 16; D gene: TRBD1; V gene: TRBV9
CDR3 protein: CASSVGGKTEAFF; J gene: TRBJ1-1; CDR3 length: 13; D gene: -; V gene: TRBV9
CDR3 protein: CASSLGLAGEGETQYF; J gene: TRBJ2-5; CDR3 length: 16; D gene: TRBD2; V gene: TRBV7-7
CDR3 protein: CASSQREWRSSYEQYF; J gene: TRBJ2-7; CDR3 length: 16; D gene: -; V gene: TRBV11-2
CDR3 protein: CASSIVSGGNTDTQYF; J gene: TRBJ2-3; CDR3 length: 16; D gene: -; V gene: TRBV19
CDR3 protein: CASSETWEKLFF; J gene: TRBJ1-4; CDR3 length: 12; D gene: -; V gene: TRBV19
CDR3 protein: CASGSLYEQYF; J gene: TRBJ2-7; CDR3 length: 11; D gene: -; V gene: TRBV12-5
CDR3 protein: CASRQDSDEQFF; J gene: TRBJ2-1; CDR3 length: 12; D gene: -; V gene: TRBV11-3
CDR3 protein: CASSLKGGGSTEAFF; J gene: TRBJ1-1; CDR3 length: 15; D gene: -; V gene: TRBV7-8
CDR3 protein: CASSPGGRQNNYGYTF; J gene: TRBJ1-2; CDR3 length: 16; D gene: -; V gene: TRBV5-6
CDR3 protein: CASSPRSVLAGSYEQYF; J gene: TRBJ2-7; CDR3 length: 17; D gene: TRBD2; V gene: TRBV3-1/TRBV3-2
CDR3 protein: CASSPRDTEAFF; J gene: TRBJ1-1; CDR3 length: 12; D gene: -; V gene: TRBV10-2
CDR3 protein: CSAGTGLLNEQFF; J gene: TRBJ2-1; CDR3 length: 13; D gene: TRBD1; V gene: TRBV29-1
CDR3 protein: CAISEGLVSGNNQPQHF; J gene: TRBJ1-5; CDR3 length: 17; D gene: -; V gene: TRBV10-3
CDR3 protein: CASSLGQSANQPQHF; J gene: TRBJ1-5; CDR3 length: 15; D gene: -; V gene: TRBV5-1
CDR3 protein: CASSLAGTGGTEAFF; J gene: TRBJ1-1; CDR3 length: 15; D gene: TRBD1; V gene: TRBV7-9
CDR3 protein: CASSPASGGRKTQYF; J gene: TRBJ2-5; CDR3 length: 15; D gene: TRBD2; V gene: TRBV7-2
CDR3 protein: CASSRTGEYGYTF; J gene: TRBJ1-2; CDR3 length: 13; D gene: TRBD1; V gene: TRBV2
CDR3 protein: CASSLRGQGFDEQFF; J gene: TRBJ2-1; CDR3 length: 15; D gene: TRBD1; V gene: TRBV7-3
CDR3 protein: CAILAGGVTGELFF; J gene: TRBJ2-2; CDR3 length: 14; D gene: TRBD2; V gene: TRBV6-5
CDR3 protein: CASSWTLIGRTIYF; J gene: TRBJ1-3; CDR3 length: 14; D gene: -; V gene: TRBV7-9
CDR3 protein: CASSDRGPGEAFF; J gene: TRBJ1-1; CDR3 length: 13; D gene: TRBD1; V gene: TRBV6-2/TRBV6-3
CDR3 protein: CASSSRLAVTETQYF; J gene: TRBJ2-5; CDR3 length: 15; D gene: TRBD2; V gene: TRBV27
CDR3 protein: CASSSSGQSYTF; J gene: TRBJ1-2; CDR3 length: 12; D gene: -; V gene: TRBV27
CDR3 protein: CASSEWQGATYEQYF; J gene: TRBJ2-7; CDR3 length: 15; D gene: TRBD1; V gene: TRBV2
CDR3 protein: CASSSKGGFNEQFF; J gene: TRBJ2-1; CDR3 length: 14; D gene: -; V gene: TRBV5-1
CDR3 protein: CAWAGTSDEQYF; J gene: TRBJ2-7; CDR3 length: 12; D gene: TRBD2; V gene: TRBV30
CDR3 protein: CASSLDLAVSSYEQYF; J gene: TRBJ2-7; CDR3 length: 16; D gene: TRBD2; V gene: TRBV11-2
CDR3 protein: CATGQSLQETQYF; J gene: TRBJ2-5; CDR3 length: 13; D gene: -; V gene: TRBV15
CDR3 protein: CASSRDLLAGYNEQFF; J gene: TRBJ2-1; CDR3 length: 16; D gene: TRBD2; V gene: TRBV3-1/TRBV3-2
CDR3 protein: CASTSGRGNKNEQFF; J gene: TRBJ2-1; CDR3 length: 15; D gene: -; V gene: TRBV19